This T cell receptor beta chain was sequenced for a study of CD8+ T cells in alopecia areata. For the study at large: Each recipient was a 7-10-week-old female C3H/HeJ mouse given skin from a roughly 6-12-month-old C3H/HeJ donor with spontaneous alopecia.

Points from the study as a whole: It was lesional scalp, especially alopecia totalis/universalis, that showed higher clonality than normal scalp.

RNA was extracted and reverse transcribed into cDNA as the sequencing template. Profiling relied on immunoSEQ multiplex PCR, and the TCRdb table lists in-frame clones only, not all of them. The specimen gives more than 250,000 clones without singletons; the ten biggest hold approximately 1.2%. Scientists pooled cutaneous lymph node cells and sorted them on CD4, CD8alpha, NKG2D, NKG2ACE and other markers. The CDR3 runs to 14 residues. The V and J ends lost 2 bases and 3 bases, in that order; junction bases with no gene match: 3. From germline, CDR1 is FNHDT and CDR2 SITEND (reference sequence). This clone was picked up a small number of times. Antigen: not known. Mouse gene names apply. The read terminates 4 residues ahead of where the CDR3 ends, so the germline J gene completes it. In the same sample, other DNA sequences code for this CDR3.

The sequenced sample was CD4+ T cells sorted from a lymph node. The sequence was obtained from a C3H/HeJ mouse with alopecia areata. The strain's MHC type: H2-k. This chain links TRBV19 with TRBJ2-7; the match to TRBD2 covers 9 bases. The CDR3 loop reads CASSIPGGDYEQYF. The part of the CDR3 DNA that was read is TGTGCCAGCAGTATCCCTGGGGGGGACTAT.